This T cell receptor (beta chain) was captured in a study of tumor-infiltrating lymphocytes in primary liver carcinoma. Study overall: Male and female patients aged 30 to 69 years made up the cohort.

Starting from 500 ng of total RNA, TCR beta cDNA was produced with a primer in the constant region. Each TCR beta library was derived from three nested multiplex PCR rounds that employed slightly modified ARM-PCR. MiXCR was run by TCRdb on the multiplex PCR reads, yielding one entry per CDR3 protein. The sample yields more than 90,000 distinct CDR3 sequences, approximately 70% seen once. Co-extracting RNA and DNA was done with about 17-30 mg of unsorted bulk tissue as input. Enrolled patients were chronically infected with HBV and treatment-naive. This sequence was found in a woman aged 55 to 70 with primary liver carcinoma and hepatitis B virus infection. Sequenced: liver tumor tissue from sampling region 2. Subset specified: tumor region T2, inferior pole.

The CDR3 protein is CASSVYDHGTGYVNEQFF. The CDR3 nucleotides are TGTGCCAGCAGTGTATATGATCACGGGACAGGGTACGTAAATGAGCAGTTCTTC. The rearrangement uses TRBV25-1 and TRBJ2-1, with 9 bases identical to TRBD1. V lost 4 bases and J lost 7; bases outside the gene matches: 17. Germline CDR1 reads MGHDK; CDR2 reads SYGVNS. CDR3 length equals 18 residues.